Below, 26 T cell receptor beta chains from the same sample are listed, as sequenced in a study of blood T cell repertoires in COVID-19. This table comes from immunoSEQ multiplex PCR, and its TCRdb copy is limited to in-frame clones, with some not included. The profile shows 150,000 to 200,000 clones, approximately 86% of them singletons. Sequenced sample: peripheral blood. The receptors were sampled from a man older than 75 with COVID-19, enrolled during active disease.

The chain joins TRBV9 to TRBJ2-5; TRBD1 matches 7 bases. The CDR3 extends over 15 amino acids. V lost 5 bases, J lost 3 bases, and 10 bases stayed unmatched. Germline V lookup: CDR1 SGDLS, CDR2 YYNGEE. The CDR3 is CASSRGQGTEETQYF. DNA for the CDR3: TGTGCCAGCAGTAGGGGGCAGGGGACGGAAGAGACCCAGTACTTC.

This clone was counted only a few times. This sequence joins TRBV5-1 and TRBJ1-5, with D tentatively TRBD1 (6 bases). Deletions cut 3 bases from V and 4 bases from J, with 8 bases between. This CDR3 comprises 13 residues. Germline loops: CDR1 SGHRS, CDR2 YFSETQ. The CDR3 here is CASSWGQNQPQHF. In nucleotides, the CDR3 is TGCGCCAGCAGCTGGGGACAAAATCAGCCCCAGCATTTT.

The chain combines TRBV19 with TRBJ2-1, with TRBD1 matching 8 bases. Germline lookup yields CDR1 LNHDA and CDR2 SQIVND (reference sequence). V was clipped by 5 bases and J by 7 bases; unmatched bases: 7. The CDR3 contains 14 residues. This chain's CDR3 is CASSPGQAVNEQFF. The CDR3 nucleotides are TGTGCCAGTAGTCCGGGACAGGCTGTTAATGAGCAGTTCTTC.

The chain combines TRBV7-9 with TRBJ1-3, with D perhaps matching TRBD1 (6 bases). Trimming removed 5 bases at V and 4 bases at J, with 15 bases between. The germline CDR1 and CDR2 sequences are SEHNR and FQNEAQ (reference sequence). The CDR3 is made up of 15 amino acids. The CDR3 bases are TGTGCCAGCAGCGGTGACAGGACGTACGGAAACACCATATATTTT. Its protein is CASSGDRTYGNTIYF.

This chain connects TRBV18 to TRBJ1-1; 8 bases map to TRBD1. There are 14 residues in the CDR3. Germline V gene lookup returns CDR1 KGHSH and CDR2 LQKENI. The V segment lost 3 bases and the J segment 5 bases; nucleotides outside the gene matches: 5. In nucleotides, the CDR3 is TGTGCCAGCTCACCCCAGGGGGCAAGAACTGAAGCTTTCTTT. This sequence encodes CASSPQGARTEAFF.

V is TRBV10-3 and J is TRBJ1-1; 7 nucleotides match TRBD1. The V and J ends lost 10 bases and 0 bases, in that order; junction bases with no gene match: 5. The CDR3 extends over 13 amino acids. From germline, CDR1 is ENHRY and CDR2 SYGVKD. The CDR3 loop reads CATRGQMNTEAFF. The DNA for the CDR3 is TGTGCCACACGGGGACAGATGAACACTGAAGCTTTCTTT.

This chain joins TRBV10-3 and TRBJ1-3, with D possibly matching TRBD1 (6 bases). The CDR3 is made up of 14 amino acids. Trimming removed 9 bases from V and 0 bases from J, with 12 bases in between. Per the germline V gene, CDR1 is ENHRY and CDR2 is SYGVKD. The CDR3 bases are TGTGCCATGACAGGTTCTCTCTCTGGAAACACCATATATTTT. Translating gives CAMTGSLSGNTIYF.

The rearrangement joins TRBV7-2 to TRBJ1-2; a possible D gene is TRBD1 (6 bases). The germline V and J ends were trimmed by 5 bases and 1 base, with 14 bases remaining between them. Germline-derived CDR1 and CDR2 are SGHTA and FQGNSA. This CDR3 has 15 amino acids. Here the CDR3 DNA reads TGTGCCAGCAGCCCTCAAGGGGGTCTTAACTATGGCTACACCTTC. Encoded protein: CASSPQGGLNYGYTF.

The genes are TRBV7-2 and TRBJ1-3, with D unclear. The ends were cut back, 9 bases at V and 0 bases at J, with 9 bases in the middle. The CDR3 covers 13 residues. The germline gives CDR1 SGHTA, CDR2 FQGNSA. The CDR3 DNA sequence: TGTGCCAGTAAACTCTTCTCTGGAAACACCATATATTTT. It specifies CASKLFSGNTIYF.

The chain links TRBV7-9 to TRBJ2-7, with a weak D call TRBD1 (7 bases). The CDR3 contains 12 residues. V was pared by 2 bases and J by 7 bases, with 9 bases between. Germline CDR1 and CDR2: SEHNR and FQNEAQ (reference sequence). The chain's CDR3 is CASSLSGGEQYF. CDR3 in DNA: TGTGCCAGCAGCTTATCAGGGGGGGAGCAGTACTTC.

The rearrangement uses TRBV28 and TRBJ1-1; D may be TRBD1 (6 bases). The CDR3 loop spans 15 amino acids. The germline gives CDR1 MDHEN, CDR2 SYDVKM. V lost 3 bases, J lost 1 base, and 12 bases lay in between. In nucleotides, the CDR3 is TGTGCCAGCAGTTTCGGGGGGCGCGAGAACACTGAAGCTTTCTTT. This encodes CASSFGGRENTEAFF.

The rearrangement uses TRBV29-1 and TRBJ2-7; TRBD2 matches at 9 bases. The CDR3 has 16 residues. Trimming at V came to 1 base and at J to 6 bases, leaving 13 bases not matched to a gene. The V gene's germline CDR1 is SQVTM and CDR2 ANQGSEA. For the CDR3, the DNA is TGCAGCGTTGAAGTCAACGGCGGGGCGCGGGGGGGCGAGCAGTACTTC. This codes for CSVEVNGGARGGEQYF.

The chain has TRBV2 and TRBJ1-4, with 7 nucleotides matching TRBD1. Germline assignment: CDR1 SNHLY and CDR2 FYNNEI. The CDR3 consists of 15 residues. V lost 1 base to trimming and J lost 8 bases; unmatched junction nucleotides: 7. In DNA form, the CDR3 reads TGTGCCAGCAGTGAAGATGGTGTAGGGGGCGAAAAACTGTTTTTT. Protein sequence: CASSEDGVGGEKLFF.

CDR3 amino acids: CASSLTRNRPTDTQYF. The CDR3 region has the DNA TGTGCCAGCAGTTTAACCCGAAACAGGCCCACAGATACGCAGTATTTT. The chain joins TRBV6-5 to TRBJ2-3; the D gene is possibly TRBD1 (5 bases). Germline V lookup: CDR1 MNHEY, CDR2 SVGAGI. The ends were cut back, 4 bases at V and 2 bases at J, with 16 bases in the middle. The CDR3 is 16 residues long.

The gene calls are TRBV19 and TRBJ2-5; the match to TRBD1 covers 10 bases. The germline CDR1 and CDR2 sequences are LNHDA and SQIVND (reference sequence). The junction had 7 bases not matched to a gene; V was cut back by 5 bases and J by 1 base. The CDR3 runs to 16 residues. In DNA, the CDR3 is TGTGCCAGTAGTTCCCGGACAGGGGGATTCCAAGAGACCCAGTACTTC. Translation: CASSSRTGGFQETQYF.

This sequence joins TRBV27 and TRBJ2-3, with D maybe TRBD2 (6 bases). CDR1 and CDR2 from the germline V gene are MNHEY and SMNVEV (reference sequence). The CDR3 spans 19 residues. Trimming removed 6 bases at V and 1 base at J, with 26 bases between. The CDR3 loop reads CASSGTPPTYYSRTDTQYF. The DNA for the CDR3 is TGTGCCAGCAGCGGGACTCCACCAACCTACTATAGTCGCACAGATACGCAGTATTTT.

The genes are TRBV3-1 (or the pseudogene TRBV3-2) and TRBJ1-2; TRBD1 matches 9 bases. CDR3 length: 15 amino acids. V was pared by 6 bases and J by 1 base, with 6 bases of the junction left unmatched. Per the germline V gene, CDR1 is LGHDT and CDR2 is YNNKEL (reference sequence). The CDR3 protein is CASRLQGAHNYGYTF. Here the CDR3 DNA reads TGTGCCAGCAGGCTACAGGGGGCCCATAACTATGGCTACACCTTC.

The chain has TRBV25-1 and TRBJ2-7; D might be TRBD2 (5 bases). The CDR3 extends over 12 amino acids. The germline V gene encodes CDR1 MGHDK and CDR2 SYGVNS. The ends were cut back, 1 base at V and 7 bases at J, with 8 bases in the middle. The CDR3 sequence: CASSEFTGEQYF. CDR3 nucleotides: TGTGCCAGCAGTGAATTTACGGGGGAGCAGTACTTC.

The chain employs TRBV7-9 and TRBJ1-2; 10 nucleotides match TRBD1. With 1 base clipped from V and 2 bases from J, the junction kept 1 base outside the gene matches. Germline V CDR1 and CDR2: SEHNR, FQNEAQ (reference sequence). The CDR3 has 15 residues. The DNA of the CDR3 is TGTGCCAGCAGCTTAGGGACAGGGGGGAACTATGGCTACACCTTC. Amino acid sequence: CASSLGTGGNYGYTF.

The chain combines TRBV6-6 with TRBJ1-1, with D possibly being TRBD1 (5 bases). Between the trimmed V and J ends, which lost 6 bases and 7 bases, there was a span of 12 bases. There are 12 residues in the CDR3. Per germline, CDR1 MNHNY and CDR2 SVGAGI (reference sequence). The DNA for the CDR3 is TGTGCCAGCAGGCAAGGGGTGGGTGAAGCTTTCTTT. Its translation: CASRQGVGEAFF.

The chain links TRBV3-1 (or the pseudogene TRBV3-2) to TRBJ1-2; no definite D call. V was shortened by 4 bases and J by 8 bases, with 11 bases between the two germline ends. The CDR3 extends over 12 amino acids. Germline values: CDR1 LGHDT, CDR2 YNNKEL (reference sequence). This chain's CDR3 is CASSPHPGGYTF. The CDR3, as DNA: TGTGCCAGCAGCCCCCATCCGGGGGGCTACACCTTC.

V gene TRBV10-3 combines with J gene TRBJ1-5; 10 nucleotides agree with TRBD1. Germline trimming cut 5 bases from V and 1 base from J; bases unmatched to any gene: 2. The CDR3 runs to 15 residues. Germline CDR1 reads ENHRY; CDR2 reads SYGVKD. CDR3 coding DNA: TGTGCCATCAGTTCGACAGGGGGCAGCAATCAGCCCCAGCATTTT. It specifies CAISSTGGSNQPQHF.

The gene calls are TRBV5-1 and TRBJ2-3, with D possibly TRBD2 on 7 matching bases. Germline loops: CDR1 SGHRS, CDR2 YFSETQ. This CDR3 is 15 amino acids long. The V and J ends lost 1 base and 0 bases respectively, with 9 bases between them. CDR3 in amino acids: CASSLRGASTDTQYF. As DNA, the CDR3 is TGCGCCAGCAGCTTGCGGGGGGCCAGCACAGATACGCAGTATTTT.

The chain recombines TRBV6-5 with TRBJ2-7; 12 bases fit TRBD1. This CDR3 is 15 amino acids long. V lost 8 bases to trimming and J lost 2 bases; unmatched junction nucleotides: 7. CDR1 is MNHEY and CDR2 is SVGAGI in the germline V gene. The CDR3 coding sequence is TGTGCCAGCGGACGGGGACAGGGGGCCGCCTACGAGCAGTACTTC. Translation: CASGRGQGAAYEQYF.

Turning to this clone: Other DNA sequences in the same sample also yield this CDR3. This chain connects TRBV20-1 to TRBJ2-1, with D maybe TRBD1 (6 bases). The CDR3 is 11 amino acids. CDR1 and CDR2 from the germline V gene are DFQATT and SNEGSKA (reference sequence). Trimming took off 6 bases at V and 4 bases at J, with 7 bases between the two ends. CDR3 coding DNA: TGCAGTGCCCAGGGGTACAATGAGCAGTTCTTC. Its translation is CSAQGYNEQFF.

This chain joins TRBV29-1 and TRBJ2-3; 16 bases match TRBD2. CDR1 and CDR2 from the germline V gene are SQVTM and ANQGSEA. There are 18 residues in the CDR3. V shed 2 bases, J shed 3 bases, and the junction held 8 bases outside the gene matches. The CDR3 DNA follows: TGCAGCGTTGAATCGGGACTAGCGGGGGGGCAGGGGACAGATACGCAGTATTTT. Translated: CSVESGLAGGQGTDTQYF.